Sequencing of this T cell receptor beta chain was carried out in a study of blood T cell repertoires in COVID-19. Study-wide context: Specimens from acute and convalescent COVID-19 originated in the United States, Italy and Spain. From T cells, B-cell-depleted T cells, or PBMCs came the material, which was cDNA or gDNA.

The CDR3 runs to 15 residues. Germline V gene data show CDR1 as LGHNA and CDR2 as YSLEER. V was clipped by 1 base and J by 5 bases, with 9 bases between them. As originally analysed: The assay estimated nucleated cells by amplifying reference gene primers. Repertoires were generated with immunoSEQ multiplex PCR, while TCRdb's copy carries only in-frame clones and drops some. V and J calls plus clone size are reproduced from that table; the DNA served to infer D and trimming. The data contain about 64,000 clones, 70% to 90% of them singletons. The sequence was collected from a man aged 70-80 years with acute or convalescent COVID-19. V usage is TRBV4-3 and J usage is TRBJ1-6, with D possibly matching TRBD1 (5 bases). Material: peripheral blood. The CDR3 protein is CASSQGQINNSPLHF. In DNA, the CDR3 is TGCGCCAGCAGCCAAGGACAGATAAATAATTCACCCCTCCACTTT.